The source of this T cell receptor beta chain is a study of vaccination effects on CD4 cells after COVID-19. Study-wide background: Two-dose BNT162b2 or mRNA-1273 vaccination was given to participants.

Sequencing was performed with immunoSEQ multiplex PCR; in TCRdb, only in-frame clones are kept and a portion is missing. Among 65,000 or so clones, approximately 76% were seen once, and the ten largest hold approximately 2.8%. Germline values: CDR1 SEHNR, CDR2 FQNEAQ (reference sequence). Unmatched junction bases numbered 7, after V lost 5 bases and J lost 5 bases. The CDR3 spans 15 residues. Notes on this clone: Its antigen remains unknown.

In the ViraFEST assay, antigen-specific CD4+ clonotypes were identified by expansion after peptide-pool stimulation. On roughly day 9 of culture, CD4+ T cells were separated out. The vaccine recipients had no prior SARS-CoV-2 infection, with negative nucleocapsid antibodies. The chain couples TRBV7-9 to TRBJ2-5; 11 bases match TRBD2. This specimen was CD4+ T cells from PBMCs cultured with HCoV-NL63 spike peptides, taken before COVID-19 vaccination. The source of this sequence is a human donor who received a COVID-19 vaccine. This CDR3 reads CASSLSTSGKETQYF. The CDR3 DNA is TGTGCCAGCAGCCTATCGACTAGCGGGAAGGAGACCCAGTACTTC.